This T cell receptor beta chain was sequenced in a study of shared clonotypes between healthy human individuals. Naive-designated CD8 cells lacked CD45RO, were positively enriched for CCR7, and omitted terminally differentiated effector memory CD45RA+ cells. The assay was immunoSEQ multiplex PCR, and TCRdb's table has in-frame clones only and misses some. The sample records hundreds of thousands of clones, about 92% being singletons. Germline values: CDR1 SGHAT, CDR2 FQNNGV. This CDR3 region has 12 residues. V lost 5 bases and J 3 bases, leaving 8 bases between the germline ends. This chain uses TRBV11-2 with TRBJ2-7; no firm D call. Sequencing input: naive CD8+ T cells sorted from blood. This clonotype was obtained from a man aged 30 to 45 in good health. CDR3 sequence: CASSHSGYEQYF. In nucleotides, the CDR3 is TGTGCCAGCAGCCACTCCGGCTACGAGCAGTACTTC.